The next 6 T cell receptor beta chains were all read from a single sample in a study of OX40 agonist ivuxolimab in advanced cancers. Generated by immunoSEQ multiplex PCR, the TCRdb table keeps only in-frame clones and is missing some. Among 45,000 to 50,000 clones listed, roughly 91% were seen once. The specimen was CD4+ or CD8+ T cells sorted from blood, collected in a trial of the OX40 agonist ivuxolimab. All receptors derive from an adult with an advanced solid tumor such as melanoma, head and neck, liver or kidney cancer.

The chain couples TRBV13 to TRBJ2-1; 8 bases are a match to TRBD2. Germline-derived CDR1 and CDR2 are PRHDT and FYEKMQ (reference sequence). The V gene end was trimmed by 6 bases and the J gene end by 8 bases; junction bases not matched to a gene: 15. There are 16 residues in the CDR3. Here the CDR3 DNA reads TGTGCCAGCAGTCAGACCCTTAGCGGGGTATACTATGAGCAGTTCTTC. Its translation is CASSQTLSGVYYEQFF.

The chain combines TRBV4-1 with TRBJ1-2, with D possibly TRBD1 on 6 matching bases. Germline V gene sequence: CDR1 MGHRA, CDR2 YSYEKL. Trimming cost V 1 base and J 3 bases, with 9 bases left between them. The CDR3 spans 14 residues. The chain's CDR3 is CASSQVQGDYGYTF. The CDR3 DNA reads as TGCGCCAGCAGCCAAGTACAGGGAGACTATGGCTACACCTTC.

The chain uses TRBV9 and TRBJ2-3; TRBD2 matches at 8 bases. V lost 4 bases to trimming and J lost 1 base; unmatched junction nucleotides: 8. The CDR3 is 16 amino acids. Germline V gene sequence: CDR1 SGDLS, CDR2 YYNGEE. CDR3: CASSQSGSGGTDTQYF. CDR3 nucleotides: TGTGCCAGCAGCCAGAGCGGGAGCGGAGGCACAGATACGCAGTATTTT.

In its sample, this clone was seen once. The chain joins TRBV19 to TRBJ1-5; 10 bases line up with TRBD1. This CDR3 is 17 amino acids long. The trim removed 1 base at V and 2 bases at J, leaving 5 bases unmatched. Germline-derived CDR1 and CDR2 are LNHDA and SQIVND (reference sequence). This chain's CDR3 is CASSIVGGTGGNQPQHF. The CDR3 DNA follows: TGTGCCAGTAGTATAGTCGGAGGGACAGGGGGCAATCAGCCCCAGCATTTT.

The V call is TRBV11-2, the J call TRBJ1-3; D not certain. CDR1 is SGHAT and CDR2 is FQNNGV in the germline V gene. V lost 5 bases to trimming and J lost 5 bases, with 19 bases between them. This CDR3 has 16 amino acids. The CDR3 nucleotides read TGTGCCAGCAGCCCCCGGACGGGGATTGTTAGAAACACCATATATTTT. Protein product: CASSPRTGIVRNTIYF.

The V gene is TRBV10-1, the J gene TRBJ1-2; 8 bases line up with TRBD1. The V and J ends lost 6 bases and 3 bases, in that order; junction bases with no gene match: 9. The length of the CDR3 is 15 residues. Germline-derived CDR1 and CDR2 are WNHNN and SYGVQD (reference sequence). The CDR3 spells CASRPDRGWDYGYTF. CDR3 bases: TGCGCCAGCAGACCCGACAGGGGCTGGGACTATGGCTACACCTTC.